What follows is one TCR beta chain and its context. These data originate in a study of blood T cell repertoires in COVID-19. The wider study: T cells, B-cell-depleted T cells, or PBMCs supplied cDNA or gDNA.

This table comes from immunoSEQ multiplex PCR, and its TCRdb copy is limited to in-frame clones, with some not included. The sample has about half a million clones; less than 90% are singletons. Germline assignment: CDR1 MNHEY and CDR2 SVGAGI. The junction had 3 bases not matched to a gene; V was cut back by 2 bases and J by 0 bases. CDR3 length equals 15 residues. The clonotype was recovered from a woman aged 60-75 years who had recovered from COVID-19. This sequence joins TRBV6-5 and TRBJ1-1; 7 positions agree with TRBD1. What was sequenced was PBMCs or T cells enriched from blood (not recorded which). CDR3 nucleotides: TGTGCCAGCAGTTACCGAGGACAGGTGAACACTGAAGCTTTCTTT. It encodes CASSYRGQVNTEAFF.